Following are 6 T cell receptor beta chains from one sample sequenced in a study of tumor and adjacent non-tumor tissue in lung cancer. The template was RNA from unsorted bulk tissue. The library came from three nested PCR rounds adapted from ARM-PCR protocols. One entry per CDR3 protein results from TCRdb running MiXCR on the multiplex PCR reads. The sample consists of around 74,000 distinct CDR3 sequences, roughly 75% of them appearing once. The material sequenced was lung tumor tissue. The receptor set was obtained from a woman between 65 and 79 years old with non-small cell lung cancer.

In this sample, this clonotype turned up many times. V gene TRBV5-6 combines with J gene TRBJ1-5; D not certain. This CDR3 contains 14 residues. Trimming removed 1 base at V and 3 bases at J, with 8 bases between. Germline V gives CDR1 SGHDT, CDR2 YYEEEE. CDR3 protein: CASSLFGDNQPQHF. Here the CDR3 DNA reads TGTGCCAGCAGCTTGTTCGGGGACAATCAGCCCCAGCATTTT.

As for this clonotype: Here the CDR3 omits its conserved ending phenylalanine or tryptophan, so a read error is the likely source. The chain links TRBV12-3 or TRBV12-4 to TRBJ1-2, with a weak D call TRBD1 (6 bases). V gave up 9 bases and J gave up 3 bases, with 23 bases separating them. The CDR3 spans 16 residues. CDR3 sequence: CASIPIPDSADYGYTS. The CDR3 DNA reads TGTGCCAGTATCCCTATTCCGGACAGTGCTGACTATGGCTACACCTCC.

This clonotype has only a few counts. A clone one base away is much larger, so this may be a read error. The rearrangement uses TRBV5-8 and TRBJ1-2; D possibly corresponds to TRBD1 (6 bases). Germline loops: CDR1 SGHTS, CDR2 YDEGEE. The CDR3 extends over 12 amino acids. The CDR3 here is CDSSPLDGGETF. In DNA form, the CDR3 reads TGTGACAGCAGCCCATTAGATGGGGGCGAAACCTTC.

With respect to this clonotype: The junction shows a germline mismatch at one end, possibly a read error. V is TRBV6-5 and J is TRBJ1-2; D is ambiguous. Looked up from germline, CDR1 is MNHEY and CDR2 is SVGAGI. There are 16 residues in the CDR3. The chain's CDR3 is CASSYSFSRHTYGYTF. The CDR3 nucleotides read TGCGCCAGCAGTTACTCATTTTCCCGACATACCTATGGCTACACCTTC.

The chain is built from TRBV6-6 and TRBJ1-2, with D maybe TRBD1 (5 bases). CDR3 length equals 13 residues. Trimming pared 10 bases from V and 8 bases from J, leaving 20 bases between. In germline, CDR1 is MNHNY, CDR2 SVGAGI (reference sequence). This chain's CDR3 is CANHGALWEGYTF. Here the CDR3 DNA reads TGTGCCAACCATGGGGCTCTTTGGGAAGGCTACACCTTC.

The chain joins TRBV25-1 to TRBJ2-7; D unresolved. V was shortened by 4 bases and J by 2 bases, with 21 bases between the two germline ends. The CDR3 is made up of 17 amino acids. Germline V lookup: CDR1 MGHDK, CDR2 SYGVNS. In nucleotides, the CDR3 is TGTGCCAGCAGTGTATTTGAAGGTGTGGATGACACCTACGAGCAGTACTTC. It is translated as CASSVFEGVDDTYEQYF.